The clone carrying this T cell receptor beta chain was detected ten times or more. This sample stems from a study of T cells in Graves' hyperthyroidism and ophthalmopathy. Background on the study: Any treatment followed the collection of peripheral blood at initial diagnosis.

RNA transcripts were the template for amplifying TCR beta CDR3 regions. First-round RT-PCR of the TCR CDR3 relied on the HTBI primer set. MiXCR was run by TCRdb on the multiplex PCR reads, yielding one entry per CDR3 protein. The sample consists of roughly 420,000 distinct CDR3 sequences, 15% to 18% of them appearing once. Fresh peripheral blood, approximately 10 ml, yielded the PBMCs. This TCR derives from a woman aged 18-29 years with Graves' hyperthyroidism. Sequenced material: blood.

Here the CDR3 DNA reads TGTGCCAGCAGCGGGGGACTAGCGGGAGTTATTTATGAGCAGTTCTTC. Translating it yields CASSGGLAGVIYEQFF. This sequence joins TRBV7-9 and TRBJ2-1, with TRBD2 matching 14 bases. This CDR3 is 16 amino acids long. Germline CDR1 reads SEHNR; CDR2 reads FQNEAQ (reference sequence). With 5 bases clipped from V and 8 bases from J, the junction kept 8 bases outside the gene matches.